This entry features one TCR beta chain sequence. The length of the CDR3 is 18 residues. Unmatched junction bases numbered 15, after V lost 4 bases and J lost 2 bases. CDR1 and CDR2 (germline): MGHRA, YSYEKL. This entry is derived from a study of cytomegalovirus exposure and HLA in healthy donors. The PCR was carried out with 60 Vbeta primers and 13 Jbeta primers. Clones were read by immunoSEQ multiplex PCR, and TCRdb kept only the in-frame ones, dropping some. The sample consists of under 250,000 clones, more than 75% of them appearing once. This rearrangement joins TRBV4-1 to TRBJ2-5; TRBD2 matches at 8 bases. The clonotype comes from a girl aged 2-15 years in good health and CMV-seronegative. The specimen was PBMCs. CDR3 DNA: TGCGCCAGCAGCCCAAAAACGGGGGGGTCAACCAGTCAAGAGACCCAGTACTTC. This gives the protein CASSPKTGGSTSQETQYF.